A selection of T cell receptor beta chains follows, all from one sample in a study of blood T cell repertoires in COVID-19. Produced via immunoSEQ multiplex PCR; TCRdb's table is partial and in-frame only. The table shows more than 100,000 clones, with roughly nine tenths occurring only once. Sequenced material: peripheral blood. These receptors were taken from a human donor in a cohort sampled during active COVID-19. Each CDR3 is given with its conserved first and last residue. A D gene is named only where the DNA matches it firmly. Some rows have no size entry. The others give once, few or many, or a class for an expanded clone.

V	size	J	length	D	CDR3	DNA
TRBV9	.	TRBJ2-5	14	.	CASSVGNSEETQYF	TGTGCCAGCAGCGTAGGTAATAGCGAGGAGACCCAGTACTTC
TRBV19	.	TRBJ2-7	14	.	CASSMYGGPYEQYF	TGTGCCAGTAGTATGTACGGGGGACCCTACGAGCAGTACTTC
TRBV6-5	.	TRBJ2-1	15	.	CASSYSIVGNSEQFF	TGTGCCAGCAGTTACTCGATAGTCGGGAACAGTGAGCAGTTCTTC
TRBV10-3	.	TRBJ1-1	14	.	CAISEAGGNTEAFF	TGTGCCATCAGTGAGGCGGGGGGGAACACTGAAGCTTTCTTT
TRBV5-1	.	TRBJ2-1	15	TRBD2	CASSLGPGLAGEQFF	TGCGCCAGCAGCTTGGGCCCGGGACTAGCGGGGGAGCAGTTCTTC
TRBV18	.	TRBJ1-1	16	.	CASSPQRARDATEAFF	TGTGCCAGCTCACCACAGCGGGCTAGGGATGCGACTGAAGCTTTCTTT
TRBV7-2	once	TRBJ2-7	16	.	CASSLIVYGASYEQYF	TGTGCCAGCAGCTTAATCGTCTATGGGGCCTCCTACGAGCAGTACTTC
TRBV5-6	.	TRBJ2-7	14	TRBD1	CASSLLRQGYEQYF	TGTGCCAGCAGCTTGCTGAGACAGGGTTACGAGCAGTACTTC
TRBV27	.	TRBJ1-5	14	TRBD1	CASAPGTDSQPQHF	TGTGCCAGCGCTCCTGGGACAGACAGTCAGCCCCAGCATTTT
TRBV28	.	TRBJ2-2	16	TRBD2	CASSPGGLASTGELFF	TGTGCCAGCAGTCCTGGGGGACTAGCTAGCACCGGGGAGCTGTTTTTT
TRBV11-2	.	TRBJ2-3	20	TRBD2	CASSLDGIRSSGRGTDTQYF	TGTGCCAGCAGCTTAGATGGGATAAGATCTAGCGGGAGGGGCACAGATACGCAGTATTTT
TRBV6-5	.	TRBJ1-5	16	.	CASSYSRGYDNQPQHF	TGTGCCAGCAGTTACTCGAGAGGGTACGACAATCAGCCCCAGCATTTT
TRBV28	.	TRBJ1-1	17	TRBD1	CATALGQVEWRPTEAFF	TGTGCCACCGCCCTCGGACAGGTGGAGTGGAGACCCACTGAAGCTTTCTTT
TRBV27	.	TRBJ2-3	19	TRBD2	CASSLRRTREGDGTDTQYF	TGTGCCAGCAGTTTAAGGAGGACTAGGGAGGGAGATGGCACAGATACGCAGTATTTT
TRBV5-4	.	TRBJ2-3	16	TRBD2	CASSLGSGVGTDTQYF	TGTGCCAGCAGCTTGGGTAGCGGGGTGGGCACAGATACGCAGTATTTT
TRBV7-9	.	TRBJ2-2	13	.	CASSRRDTVELFF	TGTGCCAGCAGCAGAAGGGACACCGTGGAGCTGTTTTTT
TRBV27	.	TRBJ1-5	13	.	CASSSYSNQPQHF	TGTGCCAGCAGTTCCTATAGCAATCAGCCCCAGCATTTT
TRBV20-1	.	TRBJ2-7	11	.	CSTSTAYEQYF	TGCAGTACATCTACAGCCTACGAGCAGTACTTC
TRBV18	.	TRBJ2-1	14	.	CASSLLTGYNEQFF	TGTGCCAGCTCACTTCTGACAGGTTACAATGAGCAGTTCTTC
TRBV5-1	.	TRBJ2-1	15	.	CASSHTRSSYNEQFF	TGCGCCAGCAGTCATACGAGGAGCTCCTACAATGAGCAGTTCTTC
TRBV4-1	.	TRBJ2-1	19	TRBD2	CASSEGKASGQRGPYEQFF	TGCGCCAGCAGCGAAGGGAAAGCGAGTGGCCAGCGGGGACCCTATGAGCAGTTCTTC
TRBV7-9	.	TRBJ2-2	16	.	CVNPASFFSNTGELFF	TGTGTCAACCCAGCGTCTTTTTTCTCGAACACCGGGGAGCTGTTTTTT
TRBV5-4	.	TRBJ2-3	15	TRBD2	CASSLKTGGPNTQYF	TGTGCCAGCAGCTTGAAGACGGGAGGGCCTAATACGCAGTATTTT
TRBV27	.	TRBJ1-6	15	.	CASSLLGGSNSPLHF	TGTGCCAGCAGTTTATTGGGGGGGTCTAATTCACCCCTCCACTTT
TRBV4-2	.	TRBJ2-5	14	TRBD2	CASSRLAGQETQYF	TGTGCCAGCAGCCGACTAGCGGGCCAAGAGACCCAGTACTTC
TRBV2	.	TRBJ1-1	13	.	CASSDYREFTAFF	TGTGCCAGCAGTGATTACAGGGAGTTTACTGCTTTCTTT
TRBV7-6	once	TRBJ2-2	15	.	CASSLGGPGSGELFF	TGTGCCAGCAGCTTAGGGGGTCCGGGGTCCGGGGAGCTGTTTTTT
TRBV9	.	TRBJ1-3	15	.	CASSEHTGLGNTIYF	TGTGCCAGCAGCGAACACACAGGGCTTGGAAACACCATATATTTT
TRBV13	.	TRBJ1-2	18	TRBD1	CASSSGRGQGFGVYGYTF	TGTGCCAGCAGCTCGGGGAGGGGACAGGGTTTTGGCGTCTATGGCTACACCTTC
TRBV6-6	.	TRBJ2-7	16	.	CASSYPRAARSYEQYF	TGTGCCAGCAGTTACCCGAGGGCAGCGAGATCCTACGAGCAGTACTTC
TRBV19	.	TRBJ1-4	17	TRBD1	CASSPTGGGLANEKLFF	TGTGCCAGTAGCCCTACAGGGGGCGGCTTAGCTAATGAAAAACTGTTTTTT